The clone carrying this T cell receptor beta chain was seen many times. Its antigen is not identified. The sample is drawn from a study of T cells after yellow fever vaccination. The ends were cut back, 9 bases at V and 3 bases at J, with 18 bases in the middle. Germline CDR1 is SGHAT and CDR2 is FQNNGV. This CDR3 is built from 15 residues. One entry per CDR3 protein, called by TCRdb with MiXCR from the 5' RACE reads. The profile shows some 240,000 distinct CDR3 sequences, more than 3% of them singletons. Study-level points and caveats: Relatively few clonotypes were ones that appeared in both CD4 and CD8 compartments.

V usage is TRBV11-2 and J usage is TRBJ1-5; D call uncertain. Sample: CD4+ T cells sorted from PBMCs, taken 10 days after the yellow fever booster vaccination. This sequence originates from a man aged 18 to 30 who received the YFV17D yellow fever vaccine. CDR3 residues: CARLAGNGDNQPQHF. CDR3 bases: TGTGCCAGATTAGCGGGGAACGGGGACAATCAGCCCCAGCATTTT.